The next 2 T cell receptor beta chains were all read from a single sample in a study of T cell changes during pregnancy in multiple sclerosis. The data were produced by immunoSEQ multiplex PCR, yet TCRdb's version contains in-frame clones alone and is incomplete. Seen here are just under 20,000 clones, nearly 90% observed once, and the top ten hold about 7.5%. Sequenced material: CD8+ T cells from peripheral blood mononuclear cells, taken in the second trimester of pregnancy. The source of these receptors is a female donor in good health, enrolled as a control in a pregnancy study.

The chain is built from TRBV6-1 and TRBJ2-7; possible D gene TRBD1, 5 bases. V lost 1 base to trimming and J lost 0 bases, with 7 bases between them. The germline V gene encodes CDR1 MNHNS and CDR2 SASEGT. The CDR3 runs to 14 residues. CDR3 in amino acids: CASSEGGRSYEQYF. Here the CDR3 DNA reads TGTGCCAGCAGTGAAGGGGGCCGCTCCTACGAGCAGTACTTC.

The chain is built from TRBV6-1 and TRBJ2-2, with D perhaps matching TRBD2 (5 bases). CDR3 length: 13 amino acids. Between the trimmed V and J ends, which lost 8 bases and 3 bases, there was a span of 10 bases. Germline-derived CDR1 and CDR2 are MNHNS and SASEGT. The CDR3 reads CASSNGDTGELFF. CDR3 DNA sequence: TGTGCCAGCTCAAACGGGGACACCGGGGAGCTGTTTTTT.